A single sample gave rise to the 13 T cell receptor beta chains below, sequenced in a study of preoperative IRX-2 immunotherapy in early breast cancer. The assay was immunoSEQ multiplex PCR, and TCRdb's table has in-frame clones only and misses some. The sample has 35,000 to 45,000 clones; approximately 77% are singletons. The treatment was: preoperative locoregional IRX-2 cytokine immunotherapy. The sequencing here drew on tumor tissue, taken after IRX-2 immunotherapy. The receptor set was obtained from a human donor with breast cancer.

V is TRBV7-5 and J is TRBJ2-1; the D call in the table, TRBD2, was not verified against the DNA. TRBV7-5 represents a pseudogene. The CDR3 consists of 16 residues. CDR3 protein: CASSAGGGATGNEQFF. DNA of the CDR3: TGTGCCAGCAGCGCCGGCGGGGGGGCGACCGGGAATGAGCAGTTCTTC.

The gene calls are TRBV7-7 and TRBJ1-2; possibly TRBD1 for D (6 bases). Trimming took 5 bases from V and 5 from J, leaving 15 bases between them. Germline values: CDR1 SSHAT, CDR2 FNYEAQ (reference sequence). The CDR3 loop spans 14 amino acids. CDR3 sequence reads: CASSALGTLYGYTF. CDR3 DNA: TGTGCCAGCAGCGCCCTCGGGACACTTTATGGCTACACCTTC.

This clone was detected only a few times. The rearrangement links TRBV6-8 to TRBJ1-4; no clear D. V was cut by 6 bases and J by 0 bases, with 8 bases left in between. This CDR3 comprises 14 residues. Germline V gene lookup returns CDR1 MNHGY and CDR2 SAAAGT. CDR3 nucleotide sequence: TGTGCCAGCAGGGATACTTCAACTAATGAAAAACTGTTTTTT. Encoded protein: CASRDTSTNEKLFF.

The chain joins TRBV19 to TRBJ2-1; TRBD2 aligns across 8 bases. The CDR3 is 14 residues long. The V gene's germline CDR1 is LNHDA and CDR2 SQIVND (reference sequence). The junction had 8 bases not matched to a gene; V was cut back by 7 bases and J by 6 bases. CDR3 sequence (DNA): TGTGCCAGTACCTCCGGGGGGGGCCCCAATGAGCAGTTCTTC. This sequence encodes CASTSGGGPNEQFF.

The rearrangement uses TRBV6-7 and TRBJ1-3; possibly TRBD1 for D (6 bases). TRBV6-7 is known as an ORF, though its function is uncertain. This CDR3 region has 14 residues. Trimming removed 3 bases from V and 4 bases from J, with 10 bases in between. CDR3 in amino acids: CASSYRGSGNTIYF. The CDR3 nucleotides are TGTGCCAGCAGTTATAGGGGGTCAGGAAACACCATATATTTT.

This chain connects TRBV19 to TRBJ2-1; D remains unclear. The V end lost 3 bases, the J end lost 8 bases, and 14 bases lay between the germline ends. The CDR3 is made up of 14 amino acids. Germline values: CDR1 LNHDA, CDR2 SQIVND (reference sequence). CDR3 region: CASSIDGARYEQFF. Written as DNA, the CDR3 is TGTGCCAGTAGTATCGACGGCGCGCGCTATGAGCAGTTCTTC.

The chain uses TRBV6-8 and TRBJ1-1, with D perhaps TRBD1 (6 bases). V dropped 6 bases and J dropped 7 bases, with 18 bases sitting between them. The length of the CDR3 is 14 residues. CDR1 MNHGY and CDR2 SAAAGT come from the germline V gene. The CDR3 loop reads CASRKDSSSNEAFF. Written as DNA, the CDR3 is TGTGCCAGCAGAAAGGACAGTTCCAGTAATGAAGCTTTCTTT.

This sequence joins TRBV28 and TRBJ2-1; 10 bases fit TRBD2. Germline CDR1 reads MDHEN; CDR2 reads SYDVKM. The J segment lost 1 base and the V segment lost 5 bases, leaving 8 bases of the junction unmatched. The CDR3 contains 17 residues. The CDR3 DNA reads TGTGCCAGCAGTCCGTCCAAAGCGGGAGGGTCCTACAATGAGCAGTTCTTC. This encodes CASSPSKAGGSYNEQFF.

This clone was observed a single time. The genes are TRBV7-5 and TRBJ1-2. TRBV7-5 is given as a pseudogene. The CDR3 covers 16 residues. Here the CDR3 reads CASSLDWDVGFYGYTF. The CDR3 DNA sequence: TGTGCCAGCAGCCTGGATTGGGATGTTGGCTTCTATGGCTACACCTTC.

The J gene is TRBJ1-2, the V gene TRBV18; D gene unclear. The CDR3 loop spans 15 amino acids. Germline CDR1 KGHSH, CDR2 LQKENI. V lost 3 bases and J lost 4, with 15 bases in between. Here the CDR3 DNA reads TGTGCCAGCTCACCTAACACCGCTGCTACCTATGGCTACACCTTC. Its protein product is CASSPNTAATYGYTF. Looking up the rest from reference TRBV18 and TRBJ1-2 gives the full variable domain: NAGVMQNPRHLVRRRGQEARLRCSPMKGHSHVYWYRQLPEEGLKFMVYLQKENIIDESGMPKERFSAEFPKEGPSILRIQQVVRGDSAAYFCASSPNTAATYGYTFGSGTRLTVV.

The chain recombines TRBV5-1 with TRBJ1-1; 7 bases are shared with TRBD1. Losses at the gene ends were 0 bases for V and 4 bases for J; bases not matched to a gene: 6. The CDR3 has 15 residues. Germline CDR1 reads SGHRS; CDR2 reads YFSETQ. The CDR3, as DNA: TGCGCCAGCAGCTTGGGGGACAGCGGGCTCACTGAAGCTTTCTTT. Translated, it gives CASSLGDSGLTEAFF.

CDR3 residues: CASSVAAQGNEQFF. CDR3 coding DNA: TGCGCCAGCAGCGTAGCGGCTCAGGGCAATGAGCAGTTCTTC. The chain couples TRBV5-1 to TRBJ2-1; D perhaps matches TRBD2 (6 bases). CDR1 and CDR2 from the germline V gene are SGHRS and YFSETQ. V was pared by 4 bases and J by 6 bases, with 14 bases between. This CDR3 is built from 14 residues. Full variable domain (remainder filled in from reference TRBV5-1 and TRBJ2-1): KAGVTQTPRYLIKTRGQQVTLSCSPISGHRSVSWYQQTPGQGLQFLFEYFSETQRNKGNFPGRFSGRQFSNSRSEMNVSTLELGDSALYLCASSVAAQGNEQFFGPGTRLTVL.

The rearrangement links TRBV1 to TRBJ1-2. TRBV1 is annotated as a pseudogene. CDR3 length: 16 amino acids. The CDR3 DNA sequence: TGCGCCAGCAGCCAGGATTTTACCGGGCCTAACTATGGCTACACCTTC. Translated: CASSQDFTGPNYGYTF.